These 29 T cell receptor beta chains originate from one sample sequenced in a study of blood T cell repertoires in COVID-19. The protocol was immunoSEQ multiplex PCR, while the TCRdb copy is restricted to in-frame clones and leaves out a portion. This sample yields about 80,000 clones, of which about nine tenths are seen a single time; more than 5.5% belongs to the top ten. The material sequenced was peripheral blood. Receptor source: a woman aged 80 or older with acute or convalescent COVID-19.

V is TRBV12-3 or TRBV12-4 and J is TRBJ2-3, with 9 bases that match TRBD2. This CDR3 region has 12 residues. V was pared by 6 bases and J by 11 bases, with 6 bases of the junction left unmatched. CDR3 region: CASRLGLARQYF. CDR3 nucleotide sequence: TGTGCCAGCAGACTCGGACTAGCGCGGCAGTATTTT.

The chain is built from TRBV7-9 and TRBJ2-7; D might be TRBD1 (5 bases). CDR3 length: 13 amino acids. CDR1 and CDR2 (germline): SEHNR, FQNEAQ (reference sequence). V was shortened by 0 bases and J by 5 bases, with 8 bases between the two germline ends. In DNA, the CDR3 is TGTGCCAGCAGCTTAGCAGGGGTACACGAGCAGTACTTC. It encodes CASSLAGVHEQYF.

Remarks on this clone: A junction end diverges from the germline sequence, so it may reflect a read error. V gene TRBV11-2 combines with J gene TRBJ1-2; a weak D match, TRBD1 (6 bases). The CDR3 totals 14 residues. Germline assignment: CDR1 SGHAT and CDR2 FQNNGV. The CDR3 nucleotides read TGTGCCAGCAGCCTAGAAACAGGGAACTATGGCTACACCTTC. This codes for CASSLETGNYGYTF.

J is TRBJ2-4 and V is TRBV19, with TRBD2 matching over 11 bases. Trimming took 4 bases from V and 3 from J; bases not matched to a gene: 8. The CDR3 totals 17 residues. The germline CDR1 and CDR2 sequences are LNHDA and SQIVND (reference sequence). This chain's CDR3 is CASSTLLAGEGKNIQYF. DNA for the CDR3: TGTGCCAGTAGTACTTTACTAGCGGGAGAGGGCAAAAACATTCAGTACTTC.

CDR3 bases: TGTGCCAGTAGGAGGGCGGCACTCGGGGATACGCAGTATTTT. Amino acids: CASRRAALGDTQYF. The chain joins TRBV19 to TRBJ2-3; D perhaps matches TRBD2 (5 bases). The CDR3 runs 14 residues. The germline gives CDR1 LNHDA, CDR2 SQIVND (reference sequence). The V gene lost 6 bases and the J gene lost 6 bases, with 16 bases spanning the gap.

The CDR3 sequence is CASSVEEQYF. The CDR3 DNA reads as TGTGCCAGCAGTGTGGAGGAGCAGTACTTC. The chain joins TRBV2 to TRBJ2-7, with D uncertain. The germline V gene encodes CDR1 SNHLY and CDR2 FYNNEI. The V end was cut by 4 bases, the J end by 7 bases, with 5 bases between. The CDR3 has 10 residues.

The CDR3 loop reads CAWTDSNYGYTF. The DNA of the CDR3 is TGTGCCTGGACCGACTCTAACTATGGCTACACCTTC. J is TRBJ1-2 and V is TRBV30, with D unclear. The germline CDR1 and CDR2 sequences are GTSNPN and SVGIG (reference sequence). The V end was cut by 4 bases, the J end by 0 bases, with 6 bases between. The CDR3 is made up of 12 amino acids.

The CDR3 reads CASGWTTGVDTGELFF. The CDR3 DNA reads TGTGCTAGTGGTTGGACCACGGGGGTGGACACCGGGGAGCTGTTTTTT. The chain has TRBV12-5 and TRBJ2-2, with D perhaps TRBD2 (6 bases). The CDR3 totals 16 residues. Germline CDR1 reads LGHNT; CDR2 reads FRNRAP. The V end was cut by 4 bases, the J end by 3 bases, with 15 bases between.

This chain links TRBV6-5 with TRBJ1-1, with 10 bases identical to TRBD1. Germline assignment: CDR1 MNHEY and CDR2 SVGAGI. The CDR3 contains 14 residues. J lost 1 base, V lost 7 bases, and 3 bases had no gene match. CDR3 region: CASTRDRGNTEAFF. The CDR3 nucleotides read TGTGCCAGCACCAGGGACAGGGGGAACACTGAAGCTTTCTTT.

The chain is built from TRBV16 and TRBJ2-7, with 11 bases matching TRBD1. Trimming at V came to 4 bases and at J to 4 bases, leaving 6 bases not matched to a gene. There are 15 residues in the CDR3. Germline V CDR1 and CDR2: KGHSY, FQNENV. CDR3 loop: CASSPGQGAGYEQYF. In nucleotides, the CDR3 is TGTGCCAGCAGCCCAGGACAGGGGGCTGGTTACGAGCAGTACTTC. Drawing the rest from reference TRBV16 and TRBJ2-7, the complete variable domain is GEEVAQTPKHLVRGEGQKAKLYCAPIKGHSYVFWYQQVLKNEFKFLISFQNENVFDETGMPKERFSAKCLPNSPCSLEIQATKLEDSAVYFCASSPGQGAGYEQYFGPGTRLTVT.

This clone turned up a few times. V and J are TRBV20-1 and TRBJ2-7, with TRBD1 identical over 9 bases. The CDR3 loop spans 14 amino acids. CDR1 is DFQATT and CDR2 is SNEGSKA in the germline V gene (reference sequence). Trimming cost V 3 bases and J 4 bases; bases outside gene matches: 7. The CDR3 DNA sequence: TGCAGTGCTAGTAAGGGGACAGGGAAGTACGAGCAGTACTTC. This sequence encodes CSASKGTGKYEQYF.

The chain employs TRBV6-6 and TRBJ2-7; 8 bases agree with TRBD2. V dropped 2 bases and J dropped 1; count of bases not matched to a gene: 7. The CDR3 is 16 residues long. Looked up from germline, CDR1 is MNHNY and CDR2 is SVGAGI (reference sequence). The CDR3 nucleotides are TGTGCCAGCAGTTACGATATAGCGGGGAAATCCTACGAGCAGTACTTC. Its translation is CASSYDIAGKSYEQYF.

The chain couples TRBV12-5 to TRBJ2-3; 10 bases are shared with TRBD2. The V segment lost 5 bases and the J segment 4 bases; nucleotides outside the gene matches: 9. The CDR3 extends over 16 amino acids. The germline V gene encodes CDR1 LGHNT and CDR2 FRNRAP. The CDR3 loop reads CASGLERGGRPDTQYF. The CDR3 nucleotides read TGTGCTAGTGGTCTAGAGCGGGGGGGGCGCCCAGATACGCAGTATTTT. Filled out from reference TRBV12-5 and TRBJ2-3, the complete variable domain reads DARVTQTPRHKVTEMGQEVTMRCQPILGHNTVFWYRQTMMQGLELLAYFRNRAPLDDSGMPKDRFSAEMPDATLATLKIQPSEPRDSAVYFCASGLERGGRPDTQYFGPGTRLTVL.

CDR3 sequence (DNA): TGTGCCAGCACCGGTAGCGGGGGGAGGCAGACCCAGTACTTC. It translates to CASTGSGGRQTQYF. The chain employs TRBV2 and TRBJ2-5; TRBD2 agrees at 10 bases. The CDR3 runs to 14 residues. J lost 6 bases, V lost 7 bases, and 8 bases had no gene match. Per the germline V gene, CDR1 is SNHLY and CDR2 is FYNNEI.

J is TRBJ2-7 and V is TRBV6-5; D remains ambiguous. Germline V gives CDR1 MNHEY, CDR2 SVGAGI. With 5 bases removed from V and 3 bases from J, the gap between germline ends came to 11 bases. The CDR3 is 13 amino acids. This chain's CDR3 is CASSSQASYEQYF. The CDR3 DNA reads as TGTGCCAGCAGTAGCCAGGCGAGCTACGAGCAGTACTTC.

V and J are TRBV9 and TRBJ2-7; TRBD1 matches at 10 bases. V trimming: 4 bases; J trimming: 7 bases; junction bases outside the gene matches: 8. CDR1 is SGDLS, CDR2 YYNGEE, per germline. The CDR3 is 14 residues long. CDR3 in DNA: TGTGCCAGCAGCTCGGGACAGGGGAAGGGAGAGCAGTACTTC. This gives the protein CASSSGQGKGEQYF.

The chain combines TRBV2 with TRBJ2-2; 10 bases map to TRBD1. The V segment lost 8 bases and the J segment 6 bases; nucleotides outside the gene matches: 0. The germline V gene encodes CDR1 SNHLY and CDR2 FYNNEI. CDR3 length equals 12 residues. The DNA for the CDR3 is TGTGCCAGCGGACAGGGGGCCGGGGAGCTGTTTTTT. This gives the protein CASGQGAGELFF. Full variable domain (missing parts from reference TRBV2 and TRBJ2-2): EPEVTQTPSHQVTQMGQEVILRCVPISNHLYFYWYRQILGQKVEFLVSFYNNEISEKSEIFDDQFSVERPDGSNFTLKIRSTKLEDSAMYFCASGQGAGELFFGEGSRLTVL.

The rearrangement links TRBV18 to TRBJ1-2, with TRBD1 as a possible D gene (6 bases). Germline lookup yields CDR1 KGHSH and CDR2 LQKENI. V dropped 2 bases and J dropped 6 bases, with 13 bases sitting between them. This CDR3 is 14 amino acids long. CDR3: CASSPGQTHDGYTF. As DNA, the CDR3 is TGTGCCAGCTCACCAGGACAGACTCACGATGGCTACACCTTC.

J is TRBJ2-7 and V is TRBV5-4, with D possibly TRBD2 on 6 matching bases. Germline V gene lookup returns CDR1 SGHNT and CDR2 YYREEE (reference sequence). CDR3 length equals 14 residues. V lost 5 bases to trimming and J lost 3 bases, with 15 bases between them. CDR3 sequence: CASSLEGGSYEQYF. CDR3 sequence (DNA): TGTGCCAGCAGTCTCGAGGGAGGTAGCTACGAGCAGTACTTC.

The gene calls are TRBV6-5 and TRBJ2-7, with TRBD2 matching over 13 bases. The length of the CDR3 is 14 residues. CDR1 MNHEY and CDR2 SVGAGI come from the germline V gene. V was clipped by 2 bases and J by 6 bases; unmatched bases: 1. The CDR3 DNA reads as TGTGCCAGCAGTTACGGGACTAGCGGGACCGAGCAGTACTTC. Its protein product is CASSYGTSGTEQYF.

The CDR3 bases are TGTGCCAGTAGTTTTTTCCTTAGACAAGAACGAGCTTTCTTT. This translates into CASSFFLRQERAFF. This chain connects TRBV19 to TRBJ1-1; unclear D gene. There are 14 residues in the CDR3. With 5 bases removed from V and 10 bases from J, the gap between germline ends came to 20 bases. Germline lookup yields CDR1 LNHDA and CDR2 SQIVND (reference sequence).

The chain employs TRBV10-2 and TRBJ2-1; 14 bases line up with TRBD2. This CDR3 is built from 17 residues. After removal of 9 bases from V and 2 bases from J, the junction contained 9 bases not matched to a gene. Germline CDR1 and CDR2: WSHSY and SAAADI. This CDR3 reads CARPGLAGEGPYNEQFF. The CDR3 coding sequence is TGCGCCAGACCGGGACTAGCGGGAGAGGGCCCCTACAATGAGCAGTTCTTC.

The chain employs TRBV3-1 (or the pseudogene TRBV3-2) and TRBJ2-2, with 13 bases aligning to TRBD2. The CDR3 has 17 amino acids. CDR1 LGHDT and CDR2 YNNKEL come from the germline V gene (reference sequence). V was pared by 7 bases and J by 2 bases, with 7 bases of the junction left unmatched. The CDR3 loop reads CASTLTSGGPNTGELFF. DNA of the CDR3: TGTGCCAGCACCCTGACTAGCGGGGGGCCTAACACCGGGGAGCTGTTTTTT.

J is TRBJ1-2 and V is TRBV29-1; D ambiguous. CDR1 and CDR2 (germline): SQVTM, ANQGSEA. V dropped 6 bases and J dropped 4 bases, with 18 bases sitting between them. The CDR3 runs to 14 residues. CDR3 sequence (DNA): TGCAGCGTCAAAAAGGGAGGCAGCATCTATGGCTACACCTTC. It yields the protein CSVKKGGSIYGYTF.

This clone was counted only a few times. V is TRBV9 and J is TRBJ2-1, with D tentatively TRBD2 (5 bases). The V end lost 3 bases, the J end lost 4 bases, and 17 bases lay between the germline ends. This CDR3 spans 16 amino acids. In germline, CDR1 is SGDLS, CDR2 YYNGEE. The CDR3 sequence: CASSAHPRVDYNEQFF. The CDR3 region has the DNA TGTGCCAGCAGCGCCCACCCGCGGGTTGATTACAATGAGCAGTTCTTC.

The gene calls are TRBV5-4 and TRBJ1-2, with D unclear. V was trimmed by 4 bases and J by 5 bases, leaving 15 bases between them. CDR1 is SGHNT and CDR2 is YYREEE in the germline V gene (reference sequence). The CDR3 is 14 amino acids. This chain's CDR3 is CASSPAVGRYGYTF. As DNA, the CDR3 is TGTGCCAGCAGCCCAGCGGTGGGGAGATATGGCTACACCTTC.

The chain employs TRBV6-5 and TRBJ2-1; tentative D call: TRBD2 (5 bases). The V and J ends lost 7 bases and 10 bases respectively, with 14 bases between them. This CDR3 spans 12 amino acids. Germline V gene data show CDR1 as MNHEY and CDR2 as SVGAGI. CDR3 in amino acids: CASTPSTGEQFF. In DNA form, the CDR3 reads TGTGCCAGCACCCCCTCCACGGGAGAGCAGTTCTTC.

This chain links TRBV5-6 with TRBJ2-2; D not certain. The germline V gene has CDR1 SGHDT and CDR2 YYEEEE. This CDR3 has 14 amino acids. V shed 4 bases and J shed 0 bases, with 7 bases lying between them. The CDR3 is CASSPASNTGELFF. In nucleotides, the CDR3 is TGTGCCAGCAGCCCAGCGTCGAACACCGGGGAGCTGTTTTTT.

The J gene is TRBJ1-5, the V gene TRBV6-6, with 7 bases fitting TRBD1. J lost 1 base, V lost 5 bases, and 5 bases had no gene match. CDR3 length: 15 residues. CDR1 and CDR2 (germline): MNHNY, SVGAGI (reference sequence). CDR3 bases: TGTGCCAGCAGTCGCCAACAGGGGAGCAATCAGCCCCAGCATTTT. Its protein product is CASSRQQGSNQPQHF.